A selection of T cell receptor beta chains follows, all from one sample in a study of cytomegalovirus exposure and HLA in healthy donors. The method was immunoSEQ multiplex PCR; TCRdb's version includes in-frame clones alone and lacks a portion of them. The table records about 99,000 clones, roughly three quarters of them present only once. Sequencing used PBMCs. These receptor sequences come from a woman between 18 and 29 years old in good health and CMV-seropositive. The CDR3 runs from the conserved cysteine through the conserved F or W. Fields, in order: V gene, CDR3 protein.

TRBV30 | CAWSARGGGYEQYF
TRBV6-5 | CASSFPGGASGEQYF
TRBV7-8 | CASSSTENTEAFF
TRBV6-1 | CASSALGLAGGPGELFF
TRBV19 | CASSIYGDFANYGYTF
TRBV4-1 | CASSQGPLAGGTDTQYF
TRBV7-9 | CASSPGGWRGREQFF
TRBV25-1 | CASSDPLAGGPTDTQYF
TRBV18 | CASSPPGQTYEQYF
TRBV27 | CASSVAGGYEQYF
TRBV2 | CASRATGGYQPQHF
TRBV2 | CASSSGTGAYEQYF
TRBV6-4 | CASSVAGGRNEQFF
TRBV25-1 | CASREGAGNSPLHF
TRBV15 | CATSRLQGNNSPLHF
TRBV7-3 | CASSAPGSENTF
TRBV5-6 | CASSLVGSSYEQYF
TRBV13 | CASSPGLAGGLEQFF
TRBV5-1 | CASARDTSDQPQHF
TRBV9 | CASSVEGNLYNEQFF
TRBV7-2 | CASSPRHGISYEQYF
TRBV15 | CATSRDDRGFETQYF
TRBV2 | CASRPWTGPNNEQFF
TRBV5-8 | CASSFPQWGDSSNQPQHF
TRBV14 | CASSQADSTEQFF
TRBV29-1 | CSVAGTSGGAPYEQYF
TRBV7-2 | CASSSPDRGLRNEQYF
TRBV7-9 | CASSSSGSETQYF
TRBV11-2 | CASSPGLAGVNWHEQFF
TRBV18 | CASSGMSSYNEQFF
TRBV2 | CASSEVTSGGDTQYF
TRBV9 | CASSVEGGGAMETQYF
TRBV13 | CASSLGAGGPKNTGELFF
TRBV9 | CASSLFDSRLIREQFF
TRBV30 | CAWSPNTGTGAYEQYF
TRBV11-2 | CASSLSSPETQYF
TRBV5-1 | CASSPLLLATNTEAFF
TRBV9 | CASSVGGGIGNTIYF
TRBV27 | CASSYGVNTEAFF
TRBV10-3 | CAITPPGAVYEQYF
TRBV5-1 | CASSVRGEQYF